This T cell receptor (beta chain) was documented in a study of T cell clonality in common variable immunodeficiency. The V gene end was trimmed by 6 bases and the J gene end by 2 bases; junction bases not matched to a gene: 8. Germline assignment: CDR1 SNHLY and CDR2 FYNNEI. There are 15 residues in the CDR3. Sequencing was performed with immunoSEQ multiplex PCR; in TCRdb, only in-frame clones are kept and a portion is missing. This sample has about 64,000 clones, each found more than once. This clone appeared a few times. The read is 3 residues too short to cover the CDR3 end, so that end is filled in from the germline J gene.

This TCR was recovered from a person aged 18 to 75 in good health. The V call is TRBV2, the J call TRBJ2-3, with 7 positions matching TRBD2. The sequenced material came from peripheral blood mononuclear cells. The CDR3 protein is CASRRGLADTDTQYF. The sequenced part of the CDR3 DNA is TGTGCCAGCAGGAGGGGTCTAGCGGACACAGATACG.